This T cell receptor (beta chain) comes out of a study of regulatory T cells in long-lasting Graves disease. Study-wide findings and caveats: Persistent disease was characterized by preferential usage of TRBV28, TRBJ1-2 and TRBJ2-5.

The CDR3 extends over 15 amino acids. In germline, CDR1 is SGHDT, CDR2 YYEEEE. V gave up 2 bases and J gave up 2 bases, with 14 bases separating them. This sample's time point: persistent/refractory GD, antithyroid drugs over 5 years with positive TRAb. RNA extracted from PBMCs served as the sequencing template. A peripheral blood sample, 7 to 9 milliliters in volume, was drawn into EDTA tubes. Library construction for TCR beta used iRepertoire HTBI primers and Arm-PCR of CDR3 regions. A single record per CDR3 protein comes from TCRdb applying MiXCR to the multiplex PCR reads. The table includes 400,000 to 500,000 distinct CDR3 sequences, 20% detected once. This clonotype has a handful of counts. The antigen is unknown.

This sequence joins TRBV5-6 and TRBJ2-7; D is unresolved. The clonotype originates from a female donor with Graves disease. The sequencing used peripheral blood mononuclear cells (PBMCs), collected when the disease was refractory, from a patient treated with antithyroid drugs. CDR3 DNA sequence: TGTGCCAGCAGCTTTAGGCGGCCGGGCACCTACGAGCAGTACTTC. Amino acids: CASSFRRPGTYEQYF.